The sequence of this T cell receptor (beta chain) was determined in a study of identical twins. Study results and caveats: Out-of-frame alpha sequences shared between twins exhibited an excess of low generation probability. The study found weaker excess twin sharing in beta out-of-frame sequences.

Note on this clonotype: The target antigen is unknown.

TCRdb re-called the 5' RACE reads through MiXCR, storing one row per CDR3 protein. The profile shows 1.5 million to 2 million distinct CDR3 sequences, about 31% of them singletons. Input material: cord blood. The sequence was obtained from a newborn girl in good health.

This chain's CDR3 is CASSLSYTTASTDTQYF. The CDR3, as DNA: TGTGCCAGCAGTTTATCATACACAACGGCTAGCACAGATACGCAGTATTTT. The chain combines TRBV28 with TRBJ2-3, with D hard to call. V lost 1 base and J 0 bases, leaving 14 bases between the germline ends. The CDR3 sequence is 17 residues long. Germline CDR1 MDHEN, CDR2 SYDVKM.